Below, 10 T cell receptor beta chains from the same sample are listed, as sequenced in a study of shared clonotypes between healthy human individuals. Clones were read by immunoSEQ multiplex PCR, and TCRdb kept only the in-frame ones, dropping some. Of millions of clones in the sample, 85% to 95% were seen once. Specimen: naive CD4+ T cells from PBMCs. Subset: CD45RA+ positively selected. The receptors derive from a man between 18 and 29 years old in good health. Some clones in this sample may be carry-over from other donors' samples.

The rearrangement links TRBV5-1 to TRBJ2-6; 11 positions agree with TRBD1. CDR3 size: 17 residues. V shed 4 bases and J 0 bases; nucleotides not matched to a gene: 3. The germline gives CDR1 SGHRS, CDR2 YFSETQ. CDR3 residues: CASSGGTGGSGANVLTF. CDR3 in DNA: TGCGCCAGCAGCGGAGGGACAGGGGGCTCTGGGGCCAACGTCCTGACTTTC.

Only one count was recorded for this clone. The chain couples TRBV5-6 to TRBJ1-5, with a tentative D call TRBD1 (6 bases). The CDR3 loop spans 14 amino acids. Germline CDR1 is SGHDT and CDR2 is YYEEEE. Deletions cut 3 bases from V and 5 bases from J, with 12 bases between. CDR3: CASSSKQGDQPQHF. DNA for the CDR3: TGTGCCAGCAGCTCGAAACAGGGAGATCAGCCCCAGCATTTT.

This sequence joins TRBV6-1 and TRBJ1-1; D is unclear. From germline, CDR1 is MNHNS and CDR2 SASEGT. This CDR3 comprises 13 residues. The ends were cut back, 7 bases at V and 4 bases at J, with 13 bases in the middle. The chain's CDR3 is CASTSRVFTEAFF. In DNA, the CDR3 is TGTGCCAGCACGTCTCGGGTGTTCACTGAAGCTTTCTTT.

The chain has TRBV4-3 and TRBJ2-1, with D maybe TRBD2 (5 bases). This CDR3 is built from 18 residues. V lost 1 base, J lost 0 bases, and 16 bases lay in between. Looked up from germline, CDR1 is LGHNA and CDR2 is YSLEER. The CDR3, as DNA: TGCGCCAGCAGCCAAGCCCCACAGCGGACGAACTCCTACAATGAGCAGTTCTTC. Its translation is CASSQAPQRTNSYNEQFF.

The chain has TRBV6-6 and TRBJ2-1; D unclear. CDR3 length: 15 residues. The germline gives CDR1 MNHNY, CDR2 SVGAGI (reference sequence). The V end lost 7 bases, the J end lost 5 bases, and 18 bases lay between the germline ends. The CDR3 here is CASTNLGARNNEQFF. The CDR3 coding sequence is TGTGCCAGCACCAACCTTGGCGCTCGAAACAATGAGCAGTTCTTC.

The J gene is TRBJ2-7, the V gene TRBV27; D is undetermined. CDR3 length: 15 residues. Germline CDR1 reads MNHEY; CDR2 reads SMNVEV (reference sequence). Trimming removed 6 bases from V and 2 bases from J, with 17 bases in between. The CDR3 sequence: CASSIRTPSAYEQYF. In DNA, the CDR3 is TGTGCCAGCAGCATCCGGACCCCGTCGGCCTACGAGCAGTACTTC.

The chain is built from TRBV6-6 and TRBJ2-1; 9 bases are a match to TRBD1. The CDR3 totals 15 residues. CDR1 and CDR2 from the germline V gene are MNHNY and SVGAGI (reference sequence). The V and J ends lost 7 bases and 7 bases, in that order; junction bases with no gene match: 11. The CDR3 protein is CASTPFGTGFNEQFF. For the CDR3, the DNA is TGTGCCAGCACACCCTTCGGGACAGGGTTTAATGAGCAGTTCTTC.

V is TRBV4-3 and J is TRBJ2-1; possibly TRBD1 or TRBD2 for D (7 bases each). CDR1 is LGHNA, CDR2 YSLEER, per germline. The length of the CDR3 is 17 residues. Trimming left V 0 bases short and J 9 bases short, with 21 bases between. The CDR3 DNA is TGCGCCAGCAGCCAAGACAGACAGGGAGGGGGGGATATTGAGCAGTTCTTC. It translates to CASSQDRQGGGDIEQFF.

The gene calls are TRBV7-2 and TRBJ1-4; D is uncertain. The V gene's germline CDR1 is SGHTA and CDR2 FQGNSA. The CDR3 runs 12 residues. The V end lost 1 base, the J end lost 8 bases, and 5 bases lay between the germline ends. The CDR3: CASSLGREKLFF. The CDR3 coding sequence is TGTGCCAGCAGCTTAGGGAGGGAAAAACTGTTTTTT.

V and J are TRBV7-2 and TRBJ2-6; D is uncertain. V was clipped by 5 bases and J by 4 bases, with 18 bases between them. Germline CDR1 reads SGHTA; CDR2 reads FQGNSA. The CDR3 extends over 17 amino acids. The CDR3 DNA reads TGTGCCAGCAGCAGGACGCCCCCGGACCTGGGGGCCAACGTCCTGACTTTC. Translating it yields CASSRTPPDLGANVLTF.